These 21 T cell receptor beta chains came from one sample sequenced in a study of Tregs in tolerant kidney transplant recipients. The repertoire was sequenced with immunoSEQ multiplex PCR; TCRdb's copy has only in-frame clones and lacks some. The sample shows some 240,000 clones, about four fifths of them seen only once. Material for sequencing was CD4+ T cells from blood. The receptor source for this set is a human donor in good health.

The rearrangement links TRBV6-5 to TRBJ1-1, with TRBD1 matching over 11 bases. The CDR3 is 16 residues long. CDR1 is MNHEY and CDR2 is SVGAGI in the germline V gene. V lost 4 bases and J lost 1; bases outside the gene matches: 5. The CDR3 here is CASSSHGTGGNTEAFF. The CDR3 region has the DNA TGTGCCAGCAGTTCCCACGGGACAGGGGGGAACACTGAAGCTTTCTTT.

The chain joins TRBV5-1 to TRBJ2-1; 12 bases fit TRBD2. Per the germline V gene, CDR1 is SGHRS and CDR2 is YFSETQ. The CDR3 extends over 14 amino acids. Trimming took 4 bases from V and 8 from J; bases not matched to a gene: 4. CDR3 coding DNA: TGCGCCAGCAGCCTAGCGGGAGGGCTCTATGAGCAGTTCTTC. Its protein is CASSLAGGLYEQFF.

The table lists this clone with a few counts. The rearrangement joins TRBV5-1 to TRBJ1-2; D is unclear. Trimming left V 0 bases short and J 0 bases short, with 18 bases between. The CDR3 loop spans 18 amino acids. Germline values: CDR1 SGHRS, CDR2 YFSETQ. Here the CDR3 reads CASSLVSLLEPPNYGYTF. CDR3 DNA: TGCGCCAGCAGCTTGGTATCTCTATTAGAACCCCCTAACTATGGCTACACCTTC.

CDR3 in DNA: TGTGCCAGCAGTTACGGCGGGAGCTCCTACAATGAGCAGTTCTTC. This gives the protein CASSYGGSSYNEQFF. This chain connects TRBV6-5 to TRBJ2-1; TRBD2 agrees at 7 bases. The trim removed 2 bases at V and 0 bases at J, leaving 1 base unmatched. CDR1 is MNHEY, CDR2 SVGAGI, per germline. CDR3 size: 15 residues.

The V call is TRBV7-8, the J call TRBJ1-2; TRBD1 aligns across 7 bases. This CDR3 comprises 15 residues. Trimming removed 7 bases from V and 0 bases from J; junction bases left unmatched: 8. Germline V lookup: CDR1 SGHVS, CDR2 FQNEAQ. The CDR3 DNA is TGTGCCAGCACCATTGACAGGGCCTCTAACTATGGCTACACCTTC. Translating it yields CASTIDRASNYGYTF.

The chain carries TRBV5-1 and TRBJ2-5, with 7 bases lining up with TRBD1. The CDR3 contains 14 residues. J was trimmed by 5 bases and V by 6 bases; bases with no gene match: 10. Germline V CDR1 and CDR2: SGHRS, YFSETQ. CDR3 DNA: TGCGCCAGCACCCTCATTGAAGGGGGCGAGACCCAGTACTTC. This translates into CASTLIEGGETQYF.

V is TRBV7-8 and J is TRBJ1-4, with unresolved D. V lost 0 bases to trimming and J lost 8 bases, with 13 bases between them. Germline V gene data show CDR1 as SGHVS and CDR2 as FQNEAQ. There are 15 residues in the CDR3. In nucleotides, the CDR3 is TGTGCCAGCAGCTTAGCACTCCTGGGCACCGAAAAACTGTTTTTT. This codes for CASSLALLGTEKLFF.

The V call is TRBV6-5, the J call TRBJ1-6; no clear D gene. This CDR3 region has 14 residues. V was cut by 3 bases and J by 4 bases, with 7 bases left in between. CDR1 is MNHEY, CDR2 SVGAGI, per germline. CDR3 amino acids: CASSYREYNSPLHF. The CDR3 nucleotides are TGTGCCAGCAGTTATCGGGAATATAATTCACCCCTCCACTTT.

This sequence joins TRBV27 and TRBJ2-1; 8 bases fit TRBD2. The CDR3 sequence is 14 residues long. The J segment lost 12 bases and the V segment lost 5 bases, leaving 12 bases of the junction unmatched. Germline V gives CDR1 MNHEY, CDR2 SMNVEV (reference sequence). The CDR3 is CASSPTGGALAQFF. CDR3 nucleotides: TGTGCCAGCAGTCCCACCGGGGGGGCCTTGGCGCAGTTCTTC.

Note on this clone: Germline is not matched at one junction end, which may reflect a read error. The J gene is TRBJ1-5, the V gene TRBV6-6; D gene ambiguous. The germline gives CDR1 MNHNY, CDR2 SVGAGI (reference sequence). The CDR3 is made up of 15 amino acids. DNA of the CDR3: TGTGCCAGCAGGCTAACTATGGCCAGCAGTCAGCCCCAGCATTTT. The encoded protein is CASRLTMASSQPQHF.

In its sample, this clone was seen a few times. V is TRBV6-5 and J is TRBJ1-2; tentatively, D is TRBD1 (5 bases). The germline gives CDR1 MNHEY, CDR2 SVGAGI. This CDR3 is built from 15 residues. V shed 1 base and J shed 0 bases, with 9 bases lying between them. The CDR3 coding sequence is TGTGCCAGCAGTTACTTGGACAACTCTAACTATGGCTACACCTTC. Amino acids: CASSYLDNSNYGYTF.

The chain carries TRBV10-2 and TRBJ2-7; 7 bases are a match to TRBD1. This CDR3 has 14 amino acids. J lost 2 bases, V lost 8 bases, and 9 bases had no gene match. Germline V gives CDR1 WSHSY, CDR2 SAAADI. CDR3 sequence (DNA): TGCGCCAGCTATGAGGGGGCAGCAACCTACGAGCAGTACTTC. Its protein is CASYEGAATYEQYF.

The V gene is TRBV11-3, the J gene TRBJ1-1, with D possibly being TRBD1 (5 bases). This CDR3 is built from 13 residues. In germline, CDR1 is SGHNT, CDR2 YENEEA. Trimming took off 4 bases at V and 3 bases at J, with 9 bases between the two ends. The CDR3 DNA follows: TGTGCCAGCAGCTCTGGGGGAGACACTGAAGCTTTCTTT. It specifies CASSSGGDTEAFF. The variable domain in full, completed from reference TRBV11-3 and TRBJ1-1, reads EAGVVQSPRYKIIEKKQPVAFWCNPISGHNTLYWYLQNLGQGPELLIRYENEEAVDDSQLPKDRFSAERLKGVDSTLKIQPAELGDSAVYLCASSSGGDTEAFFGQGTRLTVV.

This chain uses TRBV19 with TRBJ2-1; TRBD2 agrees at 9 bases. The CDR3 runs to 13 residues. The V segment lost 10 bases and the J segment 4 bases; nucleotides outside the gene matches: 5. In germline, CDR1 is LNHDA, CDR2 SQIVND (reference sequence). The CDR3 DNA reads TGTGCCACCGGACTAGCGCCGTACAATGAGCAGTTCTTC. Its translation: CATGLAPYNEQFF.

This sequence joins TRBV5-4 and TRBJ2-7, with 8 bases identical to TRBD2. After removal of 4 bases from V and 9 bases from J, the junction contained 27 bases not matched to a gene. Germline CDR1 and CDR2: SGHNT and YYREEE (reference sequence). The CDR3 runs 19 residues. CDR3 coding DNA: TGTGCCAGCAGCCTAGGACCCTTCGAGGACCCACTTTTCGGGGGGGCGCAGTACTTC. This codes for CASSLGPFEDPLFGGAQYF.

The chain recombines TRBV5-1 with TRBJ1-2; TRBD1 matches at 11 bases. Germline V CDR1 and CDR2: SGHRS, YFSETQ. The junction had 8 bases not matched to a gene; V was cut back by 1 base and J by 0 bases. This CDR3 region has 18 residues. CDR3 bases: TGCGCCAGCAGCTTGAGGGGACAGGGGGTTAGGCCTAACTATGGCTACACCTTC. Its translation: CASSLRGQGVRPNYGYTF.

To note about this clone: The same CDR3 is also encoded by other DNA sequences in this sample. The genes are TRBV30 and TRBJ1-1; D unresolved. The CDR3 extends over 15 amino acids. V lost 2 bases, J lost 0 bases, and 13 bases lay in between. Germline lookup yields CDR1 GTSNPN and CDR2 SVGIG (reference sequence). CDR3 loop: CAWSLLAEMNTEAFF. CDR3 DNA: TGTGCCTGGAGTCTCCTTGCAGAAATGAACACTGAAGCTTTCTTT. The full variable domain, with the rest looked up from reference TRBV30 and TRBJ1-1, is SQTIHQWPATLVQPVGSPLSLECTVEGTSNPNLYWYRQAAGRGLQLLFYSVGIGQISSEVPQNLSASRPQDRQFILSSKKLLLSDSGFYLCAWSLLAEMNTEAFFGQGTRLTVV.

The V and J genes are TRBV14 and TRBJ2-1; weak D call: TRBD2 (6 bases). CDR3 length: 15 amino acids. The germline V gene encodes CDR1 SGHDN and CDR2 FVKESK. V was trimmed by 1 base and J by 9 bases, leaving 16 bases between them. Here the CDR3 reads CASSQVPGAGREQFF. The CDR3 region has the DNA TGTGCCAGCAGCCAAGTTCCGGGAGCGGGCCGTGAGCAGTTCTTC.

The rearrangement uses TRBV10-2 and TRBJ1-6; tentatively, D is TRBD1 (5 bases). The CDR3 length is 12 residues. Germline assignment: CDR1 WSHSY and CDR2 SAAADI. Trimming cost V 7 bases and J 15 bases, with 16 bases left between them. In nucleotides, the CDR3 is TGCGCCAGCACCAGGGACTCCACGAACCTCCACTTT. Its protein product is CASTRDSTNLHF.

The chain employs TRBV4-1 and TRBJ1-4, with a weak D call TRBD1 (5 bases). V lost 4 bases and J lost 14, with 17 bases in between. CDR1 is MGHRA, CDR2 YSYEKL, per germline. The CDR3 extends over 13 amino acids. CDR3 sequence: CASSPARRGNLFF. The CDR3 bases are TGCGCCAGCAGCCCTGCAAGAAGGGGTAATCTGTTTTTT.

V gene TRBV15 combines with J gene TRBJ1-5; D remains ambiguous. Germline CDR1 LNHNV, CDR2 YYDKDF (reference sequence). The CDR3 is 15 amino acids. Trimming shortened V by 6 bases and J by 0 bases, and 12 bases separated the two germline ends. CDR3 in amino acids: CATSKQQNSNQPQHF. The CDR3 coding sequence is TGTGCCACCAGTAAACAACAGAATAGCAATCAGCCCCAGCATTTT.